The 19 T cell receptor beta chains reported below all come from one sample, sequenced in a study of control samples from healthy donors and cancer patients. TCRdb keeps only in-frame clones here, not all; method: immunoSEQ multiplex PCR. The sample has some 65,000 clones, 84% seen once. What was sequenced was PBMCs. These receptors all come from a woman between 50 and 59 years old with lung cancer.

The chain carries TRBV29-1 and TRBJ1-4, with D maybe TRBD1 (6 bases). V was cut by 7 bases and J by 1 base, with 10 bases left in between. CDR1 is SQVTM, CDR2 ANQGSEA, per germline. The CDR3 contains 13 residues. CDR3 coding DNA: TGCAGCGGCACAGGGTTAACTAATGAAAAACTGTTTTTT. Translating gives CSGTGLTNEKLFF.

The rearrangement uses TRBV10-3 and TRBJ2-2; D might be TRBD2 (5 bases). This CDR3 is built from 15 residues. Germline V gives CDR1 ENHRY, CDR2 SYGVKD. The V end lost 3 bases, the J end lost 5 bases, and 13 bases lay between the germline ends. CDR3 amino acids: CAISDTGRRTGELFF. The CDR3 nucleotides are TGTGCCATCAGTGATACCGGAAGGAGGACCGGGGAGCTGTTTTTT.

In DNA, the CDR3 is TGTGCCTGGAGTTATAGCAATCAGCCCCAGCATTTT. Encoded protein: CAWSYSNQPQHF. The chain links TRBV30 to TRBJ1-5, with D hard to call. Trimming removed 2 bases from V and 0 bases from J, with 2 bases in between. Germline loops: CDR1 GTSNPN, CDR2 SVGIG (reference sequence). The CDR3 consists of 12 residues.

This rearrangement joins TRBV6-6 to TRBJ1-5; possibly TRBD1 for D (5 bases). Trimming cost V 7 bases and J 9 bases, with 19 bases left between them. Germline values: CDR1 MNHNY, CDR2 SVGAGI (reference sequence). The CDR3 has 14 amino acids. The CDR3 DNA reads as TGTGCCAGCACCACCGCTCAGGGTGAGCCGCCCCAGCATTTT. This gives the protein CASTTAQGEPPQHF.

This chain connects TRBV5-1 to TRBJ1-3; 9 bases agree with TRBD1. Germline-derived CDR1 and CDR2 are SGHRS and YFSETQ. V lost 3 bases to trimming and J lost 0 bases; unmatched junction nucleotides: 4. This CDR3 comprises 16 residues. The CDR3 loop is CASSSGTGNSGNTIYF. CDR3 nucleotide sequence: TGCGCCAGCAGCTCCGGGACAGGGAACTCTGGAAACACCATATATTTT.

The chain employs TRBV19 and TRBJ2-7; D uncertain. The CDR3 totals 13 residues. Germline lookup yields CDR1 LNHDA and CDR2 SQIVND (reference sequence). V lost 5 bases, J lost 6 bases, and 14 bases lay in between. The CDR3 here is CASSPKGLPEQYF. The CDR3 DNA sequence: TGTGCCAGTAGTCCCAAGGGCCTACCCGAGCAGTACTTC.

The J gene is TRBJ1-6, the V gene TRBV6-6; D remains unclear. The CDR3 sequence is 13 residues long. The V gene lost 4 bases and the J gene lost 11 bases, with 12 bases spanning the gap. Germline CDR1 is MNHNY and CDR2 is SVGAGI (reference sequence). CDR3 in DNA: TGTGCCAGCAGTTCATTAGGCGTAACACCCCTCCACTTT. Its translation is CASSSLGVTPLHF.

This chain connects TRBV27 to TRBJ1-5, with D possibly being TRBD1 (5 bases). Deletions cut 4 bases from V and 7 bases from J, with 20 bases between. There are 16 residues in the CDR3. Germline assignment: CDR1 MNHEY and CDR2 SMNVEV (reference sequence). CDR3 sequence reads: CASSSILQGGGQPQHF. CDR3 coding DNA: TGTGCCAGCAGTTCCATCCTTCAGGGAGGCGGCCAGCCCCAGCATTTT.

V is TRBV27 and J is TRBJ1-3, with D maybe TRBD1 (6 bases). Germline values: CDR1 MNHEY, CDR2 SMNVEV (reference sequence). CDR3 length equals 15 residues. Trimming left V 6 bases short and J 0 bases short, with 12 bases between. The DNA for the CDR3 is TGTGCCAGCAGAAGCTCGGACAGCTCTGGAAACACCATATATTTT. This encodes CASRSSDSSGNTIYF.

J is TRBJ2-3 and V is TRBV7-2; 8 positions agree with TRBD2. After removal of 9 bases from V and 4 bases from J, the junction contained 6 bases not matched to a gene. The germline V gene encodes CDR1 SGHTA and CDR2 FQGNSA. The CDR3 loop spans 13 amino acids. The CDR3: CASRLASADTQYF. The CDR3 DNA reads as TGTGCCAGTCGACTAGCGTCGGCAGATACGCAGTATTTT.

The genes are TRBV5-1 and TRBJ1-3; D might be TRBD1 (5 bases). The V gene's germline CDR1 is SGHRS and CDR2 YFSETQ. This CDR3 has 14 residues. V was clipped by 0 bases and J by 4 bases, with 8 bases between them. The CDR3 DNA reads as TGCGCCAGCAGCTTGGAGGGGTTCGGAAACACCATATATTTT. Translating gives CASSLEGFGNTIYF.

The chain combines TRBV10-3 with TRBJ1-2; TRBD1 aligns across 8 bases. The junction had 6 bases not matched to a gene; V was cut back by 6 bases and J by 6 bases. Germline V gene lookup returns CDR1 ENHRY and CDR2 SYGVKD. CDR3 length equals 13 residues. The CDR3 loop is CAIRGTGQNGYTF. The CDR3 DNA is TGTGCCATCAGGGGGACAGGTCAGAATGGCTACACCTTC.

J is TRBJ1-1 and V is TRBV7-9; D remains unclear. This CDR3 is 12 amino acids long. V was pared by 3 bases and J by 5 bases, with 7 bases between. CDR1 and CDR2 from the germline V gene are SEHNR and FQNEAQ (reference sequence). Written as DNA, the CDR3 is TGTGCCAGCAGCTTCTCAGGAACTGAAGCTTTCTTT. Translation: CASSFSGTEAFF.

This chain connects TRBV9 to TRBJ1-1; D remains ambiguous. Germline V gene lookup returns CDR1 SGDLS and CDR2 YYNGEE. Between the trimmed V and J ends, which lost 0 bases and 4 bases, there was a span of 10 bases. The CDR3 length is 14 residues. CDR3 in amino acids: CASSVADLGTEAFF. The CDR3 DNA reads TGTGCCAGCAGCGTAGCCGATTTGGGCACTGAAGCTTTCTTT.

V and J are TRBV6-5 and TRBJ2-1; 9 bases match TRBD1. The J segment lost 6 bases and the V segment lost 6 bases, leaving 6 bases of the junction unmatched. Germline V CDR1 and CDR2: MNHEY, SVGAGI. The CDR3 runs 14 residues. The CDR3 region has the DNA TGTGCCAGCAGCCGGGACAGGGCCTCCAATGAGCAGTTCTTC. Its protein is CASSRDRASNEQFF.

CDR3 in amino acids: CASSLEIQNTEAFF. For the CDR3, the DNA is TGCGCCAGCAGCTTGGAAATACAGAACACTGAAGCTTTCTTT. This chain connects TRBV5-1 to TRBJ1-1; no clear D gene. The CDR3 has 14 amino acids. Germline V gene lookup returns CDR1 SGHRS and CDR2 YFSETQ. V shed 0 bases and J shed 1 base, with 7 bases lying between them.

This sequence joins TRBV19 and TRBJ1-5; the D is unclear. From germline, CDR1 is LNHDA and CDR2 SQIVND (reference sequence). This CDR3 is 14 amino acids long. V was trimmed by 3 bases and J by 4 bases, leaving 10 bases between them. Here the CDR3 DNA reads TGTGCCAGTAGTATCGGGCGGCCTAATCAGCCCCAGCATTTT. Its translation: CASSIGRPNQPQHF.

This chain connects TRBV7-2 to TRBJ1-1, with unresolved D. V was clipped by 1 base and J by 1 base, with 10 bases between them. Per the germline V gene, CDR1 is SGHTA and CDR2 is FQGNSA. The CDR3 totals 15 residues. CDR3 nucleotides: TGTGCCAGCAGCTTAGGGGGAAGGGCGAACACTGAAGCTTTCTTT. This translates into CASSLGGRANTEAFF.

This clone was found once. This chain uses TRBV24-1 with TRBJ1-2; perhaps TRBD1 as D (5 bases). This CDR3 has 16 amino acids. Germline CDR1 is KGHDR and CDR2 is SFDVKD. V lost 5 bases and J lost 4, with 19 bases in between. CDR3 DNA sequence: TGTGCCACCAGTGGCCTACCCGAGATTGGGGGCTATGGCTACACCTTC. Its translation is CATSGLPEIGGYGYTF.